These 3 T cell receptor beta chains came from one sample sequenced in a study of shared clonotypes between healthy human individuals. Profiling relied on immunoSEQ multiplex PCR, and the TCRdb table lists in-frame clones only, not all of them. The sample has more than 500,000 clones; 95% are singletons. The naive CD8 subset, CD45RO-negative cells positively selected for CCR7, excluded terminally differentiated effector memory CD45RA+ cells. Material for sequencing was naive CD8+ T cells sorted from blood. The receptor source for this set is a woman aged 30 to 39 in good health.

J is TRBJ2-2 and V is TRBV9; no firm D call. V was clipped by 4 bases and J by 4 bases, with 8 bases between them. The CDR3 runs 13 residues. Germline CDR1 reads SGDLS; CDR2 reads YYNGEE. CDR3 coding DNA: TGTGCCAGCAGCCCGAGTCGCACCGGGGAGCTGTTTTTT. Its protein is CASSPSRTGELFF.

This clone was observed a few times. The sample has other DNA sequences that encode this CDR3 too. The chain couples TRBV9 to TRBJ2-2; D remains ambiguous. V was clipped by 3 bases and J by 0 bases, with 0 bases between them. The CDR3 sequence is 12 residues long. The germline gives CDR1 SGDLS, CDR2 YYNGEE. The CDR3 DNA reads TGTGCCAGCAGCGCGAACACCGGGGAGCTGTTTTTT. Protein sequence: CASSANTGELFF.

The chain joins TRBV28 to TRBJ2-7; 10 bases line up with TRBD2. The CDR3 runs to 17 residues. From germline, CDR1 is MDHEN and CDR2 SYDVKM. Trimming cost V 5 bases and J 4 bases; bases outside gene matches: 14. In nucleotides, the CDR3 is TGTGCCAGCAGTCCCGACCCACCCGGACTAGCGGAATACGAGCAGTACTTC. It codes for CASSPDPPGLAEYEQYF.